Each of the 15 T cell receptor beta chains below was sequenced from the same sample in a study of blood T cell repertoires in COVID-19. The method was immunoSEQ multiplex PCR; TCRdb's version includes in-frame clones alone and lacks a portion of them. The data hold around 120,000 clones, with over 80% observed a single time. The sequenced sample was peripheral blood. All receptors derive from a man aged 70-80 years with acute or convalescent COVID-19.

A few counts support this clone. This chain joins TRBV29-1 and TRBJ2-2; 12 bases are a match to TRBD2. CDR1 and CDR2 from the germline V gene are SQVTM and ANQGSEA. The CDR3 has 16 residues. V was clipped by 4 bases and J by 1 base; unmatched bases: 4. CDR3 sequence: CSVALAGGVNTGELFF. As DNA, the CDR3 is TGCAGCGTTGCACTAGCGGGGGGCGTGAACACCGGGGAGCTGTTTTTT.

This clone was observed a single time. CDR3 sequence: CASDRGRDTQYF. CDR3 in DNA: TGTGCCAGCGACAGGGGGCGGGATACGCAGTATTTT. The V call is TRBV12-3 or TRBV12-4, the J call TRBJ2-3; 10 nucleotides line up with TRBD1. This CDR3 is 12 amino acids long. V trimming: 8 bases; J trimming: 6 bases; junction bases outside the gene matches: 2.

The CDR3 DNA reads as TGTGCCAGCAGCCAGTCTGGTAACAGGTTATACAATGAGCAGTTCTTC. Translation: CASSQSGNRLYNEQFF. The chain links TRBV6-2 or TRBV6-3 to TRBJ2-1; D is possibly TRBD1 (5 bases). From germline, CDR1 is MNHEY and CDR2 SVGEGT. The CDR3 length is 16 residues. V lost 6 bases to trimming and J lost 4 bases, with 19 bases between them.

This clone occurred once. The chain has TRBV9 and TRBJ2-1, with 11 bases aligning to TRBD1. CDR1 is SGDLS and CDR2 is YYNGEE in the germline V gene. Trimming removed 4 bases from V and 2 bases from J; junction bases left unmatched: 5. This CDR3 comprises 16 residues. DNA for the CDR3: TGTGCCAGCAGCCGGGAGGGACAGGGGGCCTACAATGAGCAGTTCTTC. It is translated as CASSREGQGAYNEQFF.

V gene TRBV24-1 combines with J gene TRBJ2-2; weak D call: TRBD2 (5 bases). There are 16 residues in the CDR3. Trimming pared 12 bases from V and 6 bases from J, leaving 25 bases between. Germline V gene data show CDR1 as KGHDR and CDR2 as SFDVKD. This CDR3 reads CAPTAPPGYRAGELFF. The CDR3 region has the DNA TGTGCCCCTACCGCCCCACCGGGGTATAGGGCCGGGGAGCTGTTTTTT.

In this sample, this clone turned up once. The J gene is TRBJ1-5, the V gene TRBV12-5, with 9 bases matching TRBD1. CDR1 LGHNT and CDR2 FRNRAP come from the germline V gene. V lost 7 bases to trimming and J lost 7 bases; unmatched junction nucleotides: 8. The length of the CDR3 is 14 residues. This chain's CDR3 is CASAMDRGKQPQHF. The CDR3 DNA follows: TGTGCTAGTGCCATGGACAGGGGAAAACAGCCCCAGCATTTT.

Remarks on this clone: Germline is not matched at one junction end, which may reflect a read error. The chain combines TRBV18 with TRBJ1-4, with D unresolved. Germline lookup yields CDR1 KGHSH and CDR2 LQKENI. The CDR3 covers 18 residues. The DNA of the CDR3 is TGTGCCTGCTCGGACGGGGTAATCTCCCTAGGAGCTAATGAAAAACTGTTTTTT. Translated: CACSDGVISLGANEKLFF.

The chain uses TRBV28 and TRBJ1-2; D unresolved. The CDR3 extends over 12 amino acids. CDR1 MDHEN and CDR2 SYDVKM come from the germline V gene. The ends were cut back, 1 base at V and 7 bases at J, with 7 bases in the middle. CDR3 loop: CASSLSGSGYTF. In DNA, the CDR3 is TGTGCCAGCAGTTTATCGGGGTCTGGCTACACCTTC.

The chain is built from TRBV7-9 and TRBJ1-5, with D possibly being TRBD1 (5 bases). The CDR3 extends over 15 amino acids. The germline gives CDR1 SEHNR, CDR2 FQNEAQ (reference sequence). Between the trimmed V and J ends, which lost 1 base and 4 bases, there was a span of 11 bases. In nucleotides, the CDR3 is TGTGCCAGCAGCTTAGGGAGGGGTGGGAATCAGCCCCAGCATTTT. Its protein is CASSLGRGGNQPQHF.

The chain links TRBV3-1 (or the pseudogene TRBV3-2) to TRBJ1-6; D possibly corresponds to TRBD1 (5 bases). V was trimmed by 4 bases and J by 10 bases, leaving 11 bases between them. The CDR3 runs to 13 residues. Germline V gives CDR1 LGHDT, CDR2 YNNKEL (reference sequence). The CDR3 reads CASSPGGESPLHF. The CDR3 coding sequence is TGTGCCAGCAGCCCAGGAGGGGAATCACCCCTCCACTTT.

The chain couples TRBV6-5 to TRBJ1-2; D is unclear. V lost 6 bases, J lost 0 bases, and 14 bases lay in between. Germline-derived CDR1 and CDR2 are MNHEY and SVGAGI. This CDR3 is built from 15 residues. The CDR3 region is CASRRKTDSNYGYTF. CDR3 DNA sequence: TGTGCCAGCAGGCGGAAGACGGATTCTAACTATGGCTACACCTTC.

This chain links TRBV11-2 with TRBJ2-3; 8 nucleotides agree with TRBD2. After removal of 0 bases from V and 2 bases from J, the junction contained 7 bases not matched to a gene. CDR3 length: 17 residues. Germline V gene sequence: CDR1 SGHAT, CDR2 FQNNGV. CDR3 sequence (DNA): TGTGCCAGCAGCTTAGATGGACTAGCCCCGGTCACAGATACGCAGTATTTT. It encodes CASSLDGLAPVTDTQYF.

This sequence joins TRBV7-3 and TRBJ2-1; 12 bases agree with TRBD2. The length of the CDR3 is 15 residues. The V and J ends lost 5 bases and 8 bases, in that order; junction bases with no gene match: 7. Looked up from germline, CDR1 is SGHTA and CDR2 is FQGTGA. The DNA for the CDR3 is TGTGCCAGCAGCCCTAGCGGGGGGGCCCTCGATGAGCAGTTCTTC. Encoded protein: CASSPSGGALDEQFF.

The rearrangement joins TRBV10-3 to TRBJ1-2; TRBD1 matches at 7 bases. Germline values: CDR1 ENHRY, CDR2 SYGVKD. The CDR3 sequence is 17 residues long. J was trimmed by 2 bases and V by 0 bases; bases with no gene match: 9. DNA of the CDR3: TGTGCCATCAGTGAGTCATCCCAGGGGACAGCCAACTATGGCTACACCTTC. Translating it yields CAISESSQGTANYGYTF.

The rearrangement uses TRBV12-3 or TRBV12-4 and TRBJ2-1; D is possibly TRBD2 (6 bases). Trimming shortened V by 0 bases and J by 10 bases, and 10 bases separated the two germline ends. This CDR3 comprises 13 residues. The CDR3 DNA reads TGTGCCAGCAGTTTAGCGGAGGGATGGGAGCAGTTCTTC. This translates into CASSLAEGWEQFF.